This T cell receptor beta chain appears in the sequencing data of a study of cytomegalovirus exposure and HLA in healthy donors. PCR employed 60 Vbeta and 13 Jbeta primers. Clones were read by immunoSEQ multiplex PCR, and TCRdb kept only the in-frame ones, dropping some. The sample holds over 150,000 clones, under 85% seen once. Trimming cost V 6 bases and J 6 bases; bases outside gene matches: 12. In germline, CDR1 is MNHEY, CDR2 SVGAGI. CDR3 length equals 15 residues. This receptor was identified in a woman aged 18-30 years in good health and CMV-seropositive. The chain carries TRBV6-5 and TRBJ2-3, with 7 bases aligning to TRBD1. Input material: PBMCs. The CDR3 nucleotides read TGTGCCAGCAGCCTACGACAGGGCGTGTCGGATACGCAGTATTTT. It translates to CASSLRQGVSDTQYF.